This T cell receptor beta chain was sequenced for a study of liver allograft versus peripheral blood T cells. Study details: The authors compared T cell receptor repertoires in transplanted livers with recipients' peripheral blood repertoires.

This CDR3 is built from 13 residues. Germline CDR1 reads SGHTA; CDR2 reads FQGNSA. Trimming took 3 bases from V and 9 from J, leaving 12 bases between them. Regarding the study as a whole: Peripheral blood T cell receptor repertoires reportedly differed from those found within liver allografts.

Using its own MiXCR run on the reads, TCRdb lists one record per CDR3 protein. Of approximately 16,000 distinct CDR3 sequences in the sample, roughly a fifth are singletons; the top ten hold roughly 13%. This clonotype has at least ten counts. Its antigen is unknown. The rearrangement uses TRBV7-2 and TRBJ2-1, with D hard to call. The TCR originated in a human patient who had a liver transplant. Some T cells may be graft donor cells. Written as DNA, the CDR3 is TGTGCCAGCAGCTTCCGGGCGAAGGGTGAGCAGTTCTTC. Translating gives CASSFRAKGEQFF. The variable domain in full, completed from reference TRBV7-2 and TRBJ2-1, reads GAGVSQSPSNKVTEKGKDVELRCDPISGHTALYWYRQSLGQGLEFLIYFQGNSAPDKSGLPSDRFSAERTGGSVSTLTIQRTQQEDSAVYLCASSFRAKGEQFFGPGTRLTVL.